One sample yielded the 27 T cell receptor beta chains listed below, sequenced in a study of blood T cells in healthy people across ages. It was with a sample-barcoded 5' primer and a J-beta primer mix that a second PCR of about 6 to 12 cycles was run. Each CDR3 protein is one row after TCRdb ran MiXCR on the 5' RACE reads. The table shows just over 800,000 distinct CDR3 sequences, with about 59% occurring only once. Sample: blood. The receptors were sampled from a man aged 25-45 years in good health.

This rearrangement joins TRBV6-1 to TRBJ1-5; the D gene is possibly TRBD1 (5 bases). CDR1 MNHNS and CDR2 SASEGT come from the germline V gene. This CDR3 has 11 residues. V was trimmed by 8 bases and J by 6 bases, leaving 8 bases between them. CDR3 protein: CASGGAQPQHF. The CDR3, as DNA: TGTGCCAGCGGCGGGGCTCAGCCCCAGCATTTT.

V gene TRBV6-2 or TRBV6-3 combines with J gene TRBJ2-1, with 10 bases lining up with TRBD2. The CDR3 length is 15 residues. V gave up 6 bases and J gave up 5 bases; unmatched junction bases: 7. Per germline, CDR1 MNHEY and CDR2 SVGEGT. Here the CDR3 reads CASRTVAGGDNEQFF. The DNA of the CDR3 is TGTGCCAGCAGAACCGTAGCGGGGGGCGACAATGAGCAGTTCTTC.

This clonotype has only one observation. Sequence at one end of the junction differs from germline and may be a read error. This chain connects TRBV3-1 to TRBJ2-7; 10 bases line up with TRBD1. The V gene's germline CDR1 is LGHDT and CDR2 YNNKEL (reference sequence). This CDR3 comprises 15 residues. In DNA form, the CDR3 reads TGTGCCGGCAGCCTGACAGGGGGCGGCTACAATGAGCAGTACTTC. It is translated as CAGSLTGGGYNEQYF.

The chain combines TRBV20-1 with TRBJ2-5; 9 nucleotides align to TRBD2. The trim removed 3 bases at V and 0 bases at J, leaving 11 bases unmatched. The CDR3 has 17 amino acids. Germline V gives CDR1 DFQATT, CDR2 SNEGSKA (reference sequence). CDR3 in amino acids: CSASGSGGSWYQETQYF. CDR3 bases: TGCAGTGCTAGTGGGAGCGGGGGGAGTTGGTACCAAGAGACCCAGTACTTC.

The J gene is TRBJ2-1, the V gene TRBV6-1, with no clear D. With 4 bases removed from V and 8 bases from J, the gap between germline ends came to 6 bases. The CDR3 covers 11 residues. Germline V gives CDR1 MNHNS, CDR2 SASEGT. The CDR3 here is CASSVRYEQFF. CDR3 coding DNA: TGTGCCAGCAGTGTCCGCTATGAGCAGTTCTTC.

The chain recombines TRBV2 with TRBJ2-5, with 10 positions matching TRBD2. The CDR3 sequence is 15 residues long. From germline, CDR1 is SNHLY and CDR2 FYNNEI. Trimming cost V 7 bases and J 3 bases; bases outside gene matches: 8. CDR3 residues: CASIDPGLAKETQYF. CDR3 nucleotide sequence: TGTGCCAGCATCGACCCGGGACTAGCGAAAGAGACCCAGTACTTC.

The chain is built from TRBV6-5 and TRBJ2-1; D unclear. The V and J ends lost 6 bases and 8 bases respectively, with 8 bases between them. CDR1 and CDR2 (germline): MNHEY, SVGAGI. The CDR3 loop spans 11 amino acids. CDR3 nucleotide sequence: TGTGCCAGCAGCGCCTTTGATGAGCAGTTCTTC. This sequence encodes CASSAFDEQFF.

The chain joins TRBV29-1 to TRBJ2-5; perhaps TRBD1 as D (5 bases). CDR1 and CDR2 (germline): SQVTM, ANQGSEA. With 0 bases removed from V and 7 bases from J, the gap between germline ends came to 21 bases. The CDR3 consists of 16 residues. The CDR3 DNA is TGCAGCGTTGAAGATCTGCGAACAGGATCGCCTGGGACCCAGTACTTC. Translation: CSVEDLRTGSPGTQYF.

In its sample, this clonotype was seen a few times. The rearrangement links TRBV5-1 to TRBJ2-6; D gene ambiguous. The V end lost 4 bases, the J end lost 0 bases, and 8 bases lay between the germline ends. Germline-derived CDR1 and CDR2 are SGHRS and YFSETQ. This CDR3 spans 15 amino acids. In nucleotides, the CDR3 is TGCGCCAGCAGCCCGGTGACCTCTGGGGCCAACGTCCTGACTTTC. Translation: CASSPVTSGANVLTF.

This clonotype was counted at least ten times. V usage is TRBV20-1 and J usage is TRBJ2-3; possible D gene TRBD2, 6 bases. V was cut by 6 bases and J by 0 bases, with 16 bases left in between. The CDR3 extends over 15 amino acids. The V gene's germline CDR1 is DFQATT and CDR2 SNEGSKA (reference sequence). Here the CDR3 DNA reads TGCAGTGCCCCGGCAGGCGGGGTAAGCACAGATACGCAGTATTTT. Its protein product is CSAPAGGVSTDTQYF.

The chain combines TRBV20-1 with TRBJ2-3; possibly TRBD2 for D (6 bases). Trimming took off 0 bases at V and 3 bases at J, with 16 bases between the two ends. Germline V gene sequence: CDR1 DFQATT, CDR2 SNEGSKA (reference sequence). This CDR3 comprises 16 residues. This chain's CDR3 is CSARDRMAGPTDTQYF. As DNA, the CDR3 is TGCAGTGCTAGAGACCGTATGGCGGGGCCTACAGATACGCAGTATTTT.

The chain employs TRBV6-6 and TRBJ2-3, with 7 bases that match TRBD2. V shed 5 bases, J shed 6 bases, and the junction held 11 bases outside the gene matches. The germline gives CDR1 MNHNY, CDR2 SVGAGI (reference sequence). The CDR3 length is 15 residues. CDR3 nucleotide sequence: TGTGCCAGCAGTGGGTATGGCGGGGGTTCTGATACGCAGTATTTT. This translates into CASSGYGGGSDTQYF.

The chain couples TRBV20-1 to TRBJ2-1; D could derive from TRBD1 or TRBD2 (5 bases each). Trimming shortened V by 1 base and J by 7 bases, and 11 bases separated the two germline ends. This CDR3 region has 13 residues. In germline, CDR1 is DFQATT, CDR2 SNEGSKA (reference sequence). Here the CDR3 DNA reads TGCAGTGCTAGAGCTCGGGGCTTTAATGAGCAGTTCTTC. Its translation: CSARARGFNEQFF.

This chain connects TRBV3-1 to TRBJ2-4; 9 bases agree with TRBD1. Trimming at V came to 4 bases and at J to 4 bases, leaving 8 bases not matched to a gene. The CDR3 covers 16 residues. Per the germline V gene, CDR1 is LGHDT and CDR2 is YNNKEL (reference sequence). The CDR3 DNA is TGTGCCAGCAGCCTAAGACAGGGGGGATTTAAAAACATTCAGTACTTC. It specifies CASSLRQGGFKNIQYF.

The chain joins TRBV7-2 to TRBJ2-5; D ambiguous. TRBJ2-7 matches the DNA end more closely, so the J call is doubtful. The CDR3 is made up of 14 amino acids. Per the germline V gene, CDR1 is SGHTA and CDR2 is FQGNSA. The CDR3 coding sequence is TGTGCCAGCAGCTTAGGGACCCGGCGTTTCGAGCAGTACTTC. This encodes CASSLGTRRFEQYF.

In this sample, this clonotype turned up once. The gene calls are TRBV6-1 and TRBJ2-3; possible D gene TRBD2, 5 bases. V shed 6 bases and J shed 4 bases, with 11 bases lying between them. CDR3 length: 13 residues. CDR1 and CDR2 (germline): MNHNS, SASEGT. The CDR3 region has the DNA TGTGCCAGCAGCGAGGGAAGGCCAGATACGCAGTATTTT. Amino acids: CASSEGRPDTQYF.

This clonotype was seen more than once but under ten times. This chain links TRBV5-1 with TRBJ2-3, with D perhaps matching TRBD1 or TRBD2 (6 bases each). Trimming took 4 bases from V and 1 from J, leaving 10 bases between them. From germline, CDR1 is SGHRS and CDR2 YFSETQ. CDR3 length: 14 residues. The CDR3 is CASSPEGGTDTQYF. The CDR3 DNA reads as TGCGCCAGCAGCCCGGAGGGGGGCACAGATACGCAGTATTTT.

The rearrangement joins TRBV12-3 or TRBV12-4 to TRBJ2-1, with a tentative D call TRBD1 (5 bases). The germline V and J ends were trimmed by 5 bases and 7 bases, with 12 bases remaining between them. The length of the CDR3 is 13 residues. The CDR3 is CASSPRVPNEQFF. The CDR3 coding sequence is TGTGCCAGCAGTCCCAGGGTCCCAAATGAGCAGTTCTTC.

V and J are TRBV3-1 and TRBJ2-7; D unresolved. Trimming pared 5 bases from V and 1 base from J, leaving 12 bases between. Germline V CDR1 and CDR2: LGHDT, YNNKEL (reference sequence). CDR3 size: 14 residues. The CDR3 spells CASSGTDGSYEQYF. As DNA, the CDR3 is TGTGCCAGCAGCGGAACGGACGGGTCCTACGAGCAGTACTTC.

The V call is TRBV29-1, the J call TRBJ2-1, with 8 nucleotides matching TRBD1. Germline CDR1 reads SQVTM; CDR2 reads ANQGSEA. The V and J ends lost 6 bases and 8 bases, in that order; junction bases with no gene match: 15. The CDR3 extends over 15 amino acids. The CDR3 loop reads CSVGTRRDRSHEQFF. CDR3 in DNA: TGCAGCGTCGGAACCAGGCGGGACAGGTCTCATGAGCAGTTCTTC.

This clonotype was seen a few times. The chain joins TRBV4-3 to TRBJ2-7; D perhaps matches TRBD2 (5 bases). Trimming removed 2 bases at V and 2 bases at J, with 16 bases between. The CDR3 is made up of 16 amino acids. Germline V gene sequence: CDR1 LGHNA, CDR2 YSLEER. In DNA form, the CDR3 reads TGCGCCAGCAGCCAAAAAAGAGCGGAACGGCCCTACGAGCAGTACTTC. This gives the protein CASSQKRAERPYEQYF.

The V and J genes are TRBV21-1 and TRBJ1-5. TRBV21-1 is assigned pseudogene status. The CDR3 loop spans 16 amino acids. The DNA of the CDR3 is TGTGCCAGCAGCGGGACGGGTCCTATCAGCGTCCAGCCCCAGCATTTT. Translated, it gives CASSGTGPISVQPQHF.

V is TRBV9 and J is TRBJ2-2, with 10 bases that match TRBD2. V lost 4 bases, J lost 5 bases, and 8 bases stayed unmatched. Germline V gene lookup returns CDR1 SGDLS and CDR2 YYNGEE. The CDR3 contains 16 residues. The CDR3 here is CASSLGLAERTGELFF. In DNA form, the CDR3 reads TGTGCCAGCAGCCTAGGACTAGCGGAGAGAACCGGGGAGCTGTTTTTT.

V is TRBV29-1 and J is TRBJ2-3, with D possibly TRBD2 on 6 matching bases. CDR1 is SQVTM and CDR2 is ANQGSEA in the germline V gene. The germline V and J ends were trimmed by 4 bases and 0 bases, with 11 bases remaining between them. The CDR3 is 14 amino acids. CDR3 residues: CSVAAGTSTDTQYF. The CDR3 DNA follows: TGCAGCGTTGCGGCTGGGACTAGCACAGATACGCAGTATTTT.

The chain carries TRBV11-3 and TRBJ2-1; D is possibly TRBD1 or TRBD2 (5 bases each). The CDR3 length is 18 residues. Germline assignment: CDR1 SGHNT and CDR2 YENEEA. Trimming shortened V by 5 bases and J by 0 bases, and 20 bases separated the two germline ends. The CDR3 loop is CASSPKWGSPCSYNEQFF. In DNA, the CDR3 is TGTGCCAGCAGCCCGAAGTGGGGGTCCCCTTGCTCCTACAATGAGCAGTTCTTC.

This clonotype has a handful of counts. The chain is built from TRBV7-8 and TRBJ2-3; D is perhaps TRBD2 (5 bases). Between the trimmed V and J ends, which lost 4 bases and 4 bases, there was a span of 18 bases. The CDR3 contains 16 residues. Germline CDR1 and CDR2: SGHVS and FQNEAQ. CDR3 nucleotides: TGTGCCAGCAGCTCCATGGACTCGTTTGCCCCAGATACGCAGTATTTT. Translated: CASSSMDSFAPDTQYF.

The chain is built from TRBV20-1 and TRBJ2-7; TRBD1 might be the D (7 bases). The germline V and J ends were trimmed by 5 bases and 4 bases, with 21 bases remaining between them. Germline CDR1 reads DFQATT; CDR2 reads SNEGSKA (reference sequence). This CDR3 is built from 15 residues. The CDR3 region has the DNA TGCAGTGCTGGGAGTGGGGGCCAGGGGGGATACGAGCAGTACTTC. Translating gives CSAGSGGQGGYEQYF.